This T cell receptor beta chain comes out of a study of T-cell memory formation after mild COVID-19. Study-level results: Day 15 to 85 contractors were CD4/CD8 balanced; later expanders leaned CD4+. Memory cells collected pre-infection included some clones that later responded, suggesting cross-reactive memory joined. CD4+ contracting clones were found mainly in CM and EM, and CD8+ ones in EMRA.

The TCR alpha and TCR beta cDNA libraries, bearing sample barcodes and UMIs, were generated by 5'RACE using constant-segment primers. TCRdb reprocessed the 5' RACE reads with MiXCR, giving one entry per CDR3 protein. The sample carries roughly 310,000 distinct CDR3 sequences, more than 15% recorded once. Note on this clonotype: Its antigen is not identified.

Sequences were obtained from PBMCs or a T cell subset sorted from them (not recorded which). This receptor was identified in a man younger than 30 who had mild COVID-19 (a few samples of this study predate the infection). Cell type and time point are not known.

Here the CDR3 DNA reads TGTGCCAGCAGTGAGAGAACTAGCGGGGGTCAGCAGTTCTTC. It encodes CASSERTSGGQQFF. The chain carries TRBV12-3 or TRBV12-4 and TRBJ2-1, with TRBD2 identical over 11 bases. V gave up 5 bases and J gave up 11 bases; unmatched junction bases: 8. There are 14 residues in the CDR3.